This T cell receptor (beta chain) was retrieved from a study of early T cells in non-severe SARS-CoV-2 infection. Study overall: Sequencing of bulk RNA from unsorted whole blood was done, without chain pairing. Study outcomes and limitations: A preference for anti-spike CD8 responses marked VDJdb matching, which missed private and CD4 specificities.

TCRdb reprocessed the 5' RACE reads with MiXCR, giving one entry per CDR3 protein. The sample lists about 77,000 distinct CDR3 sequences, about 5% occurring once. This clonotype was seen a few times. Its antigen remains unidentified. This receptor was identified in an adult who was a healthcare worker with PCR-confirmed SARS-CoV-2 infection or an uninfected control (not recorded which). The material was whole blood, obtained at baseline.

CDR3 residues: CASSLYGRGLASNEKLFF. The CDR3 DNA follows: TGTGCCAGCAGTTTATATGGCAGGGGGCTCGCGTCTAATGAAAAACTGTTTTTT. The V and J genes are TRBV28 and TRBJ1-4; 8 bases agree with TRBD1. The length of the CDR3 is 18 residues. V lost 1 base and J lost 3; bases outside the gene matches: 10. Germline lookup yields CDR1 MDHEN and CDR2 SYDVKM.